The 21 T cell receptor beta chains listed next were all sequenced from one sample in a study of siplizumab effects on memory and regulatory T cells. The protocol was immunoSEQ multiplex PCR, while the TCRdb copy is restricted to in-frame clones and leaves out a portion. The sample holds 75,000 to 100,000 clones, roughly 94% seen once. The sample comprised non-Treg CD4+ T cells sorted from blood. All receptors derive from a human donor in good health.

The genes are TRBV19 and TRBJ2-7; no firm D call. Trimming left V 10 bases short and J 4 bases short, with 23 bases between. This CDR3 is built from 15 residues. Germline CDR1 and CDR2: LNHDA and SQIVND (reference sequence). CDR3 in DNA: TGTGCCAATACCGATCCAACCGTAGGGCGTTACGAGCAGTACTTC. The encoded protein is CANTDPTVGRYEQYF.

V and J are TRBV6-1 and TRBJ1-1; no definite D call. Trimming cost V 7 bases and J 6 bases, with 18 bases left between them. The CDR3 runs 14 residues. Germline V gene data show CDR1 as MNHNS and CDR2 as SASEGT. The CDR3 reads CASKSQVFGAEAFF. In DNA form, the CDR3 reads TGTGCCAGCAAGTCCCAGGTTTTTGGGGCTGAAGCTTTCTTT.

The gene calls are TRBV28 and TRBJ2-3; D is unresolved. The germline V gene encodes CDR1 MDHEN and CDR2 SYDVKM. Trimming left V 3 bases short and J 6 bases short, with 13 bases between. The CDR3 has 14 amino acids. The CDR3 loop reads CASSLRHPRDTQYF. CDR3 nucleotides: TGTGCCAGCAGTTTGAGGCATCCCAGGGATACGCAGTATTTT.

This chain links TRBV6-5 with TRBJ2-7, with 11 bases matching TRBD2. V dropped 5 bases and J dropped 6; count of bases not matched to a gene: 3. The CDR3 is made up of 13 amino acids. Germline V CDR1 and CDR2: MNHEY, SVGAGI. CDR3 amino acids: CASSTSGRGEQYF. CDR3 nucleotide sequence: TGTGCCAGCAGTACTAGCGGGAGAGGCGAGCAGTACTTC.

The chain joins TRBV9 to TRBJ2-5; D may correspond to TRBD1 or TRBD2 (5 bases each). Germline V lookup: CDR1 SGDLS, CDR2 YYNGEE. V gave up 0 bases and J gave up 4 bases, with 10 bases separating them. There are 14 residues in the CDR3. In DNA, the CDR3 is TGTGCCAGCAGCGTAGGGGGCCGGGGAGAGACCCAGTACTTC. Encoded protein: CASSVGGRGETQYF.

The count of this clone is one. The V call is TRBV11-2, the J call TRBJ2-7; TRBD1 aligns across 10 bases. The CDR3 sequence is 13 residues long. The junction had 4 bases not matched to a gene; V was cut back by 5 bases and J by 6 bases. Looked up from germline, CDR1 is SGHAT and CDR2 is FQNNGV. CDR3 sequence (DNA): TGTGCCAGCAGCGGGACAGGGGTGAGCGAGCAGTACTTC. Encoded protein: CASSGTGVSEQYF.

This clone was seen a few times. The genes are TRBV29-1 and TRBJ1-1; TRBD1 might be the D (6 bases). The germline CDR1 and CDR2 sequences are SQVTM and ANQGSEA. The CDR3 consists of 12 residues. Trimming removed 4 bases from V and 4 bases from J, with 10 bases in between. The CDR3 DNA follows: TGCAGCGTTGGGGGCAGGGGCACTGAAGCTTTCTTT. This codes for CSVGGRGTEAFF.

V is TRBV27 and J is TRBJ2-2, with D tentatively TRBD2 (5 bases). V lost 5 bases, J lost 7 bases, and 8 bases lay in between. Germline loops: CDR1 MNHEY, CDR2 SMNVEV (reference sequence). The CDR3 sequence is 12 residues long. This CDR3 reads CASSLEGGELFF. CDR3 in DNA: TGTGCCAGCAGTCTCGAGGGCGGGGAGCTGTTTTTT.

In this sample, this clone turned up once. The chain has TRBV5-1 and TRBJ2-5; no clear D. The V end lost 4 bases, the J end lost 1 base, and 8 bases lay between the germline ends. In germline, CDR1 is SGHRS, CDR2 YFSETQ. The CDR3 totals 13 residues. CDR3 loop: CASSPTLQETQYF. In nucleotides, the CDR3 is TGCGCCAGCAGCCCCACCCTCCAAGAGACCCAGTACTTC. The full variable domain, completed using reference TRBV5-1 and TRBJ2-5, is KAGVTQTPRYLIKTRGQQVTLSCSPISGHRSVSWYQQTPGQGLQFLFEYFSETQRNKGNFPGRFSGRQFSNSRSEMNVSTLELGDSALYLCASSPTLQETQYFGPGTRLLVL.

The chain has TRBV10-1 and TRBJ2-1, with D tentatively TRBD2 (6 bases). CDR1 WNHNN and CDR2 SYGVQD come from the germline V gene (reference sequence). The CDR3 length is 14 residues. V was cut by 3 bases and J by 8 bases, with 14 bases left in between. This CDR3 reads CASSESSGDHEQFF. The CDR3 region has the DNA TGCGCCAGCAGTGAATCCTCGGGGGACCATGAGCAGTTCTTC.

The CDR3 sequence: CASSQTSGSNYEQYF. CDR3 nucleotide sequence: TGTGCCAGCTCGCAGACTAGCGGGAGCAACTACGAGCAGTACTTC. The rearrangement links TRBV18 to TRBJ2-7, with 12 bases identical to TRBD2. The germline V gene encodes CDR1 KGHSH and CDR2 LQKENI. The V segment lost 6 bases and the J segment 3 bases; nucleotides outside the gene matches: 6. CDR3 size: 15 residues.

V and J are TRBV6-1 and TRBJ1-2, with unresolved D. Germline V gives CDR1 MNHNS, CDR2 SASEGT. The CDR3 consists of 13 residues. V was trimmed by 8 bases and J by 6 bases, leaving 16 bases between them. This CDR3 reads CASSLQSPDGYTF. CDR3 DNA: TGTGCCAGCTCCTTGCAGTCCCCTGATGGCTACACCTTC.

The chain carries TRBV10-2 and TRBJ1-1; TRBD1 is a possible D gene (6 bases). V dropped 6 bases and J dropped 1 base, with 12 bases sitting between them. This CDR3 comprises 14 residues. In germline, CDR1 is WSHSY, CDR2 SAAADI. This chain's CDR3 is CASSLQGGNTEAFF. DNA for the CDR3: TGCGCCAGCAGCTTACAGGGTGGGAACACTGAAGCTTTCTTT.

This clone is a singleton in its sample. This sequence joins TRBV7-9 and TRBJ1-1; D unclear. Trimming removed 3 bases from V and 1 base from J, with 9 bases in between. Looked up from germline, CDR1 is SEHNR and CDR2 is FQNEAQ (reference sequence). The CDR3 totals 14 residues. In nucleotides, the CDR3 is TGTGCCAGCAGCTTTCAGGTACCGAACACTGAAGCTTTCTTT. This sequence encodes CASSFQVPNTEAFF.

This chain links TRBV9 with TRBJ2-1; TRBD1 is a possible D gene (5 bases). The V gene's germline CDR1 is SGDLS and CDR2 YYNGEE. Trimming pared 2 bases from V and 7 bases from J, leaving 13 bases between. There are 14 residues in the CDR3. The CDR3 reads CASSVLPQGNEQFF. CDR3 bases: TGTGCCAGCAGCGTTCTCCCTCAGGGAAATGAGCAGTTCTTC.

This clone was detected only once. V and J are TRBV10-1 and TRBJ2-1, with 10 positions matching TRBD2. The CDR3 sequence is 17 residues long. Per germline, CDR1 WNHNN and CDR2 SYGVQD (reference sequence). J gave up 7 bases and V 5 bases, and 14 bases lay outside the gene matches. This CDR3 is CASSRGASGSVMNEQFF. The CDR3 coding sequence is TGCGCCAGCAGTAGGGGGGCTAGCGGGAGTGTTATGAATGAGCAGTTCTTC.

The rearrangement joins TRBV15 to TRBJ1-1; D is undetermined. Germline CDR1 reads LNHNV; CDR2 reads YYDKDF (reference sequence). Trimming left V 2 bases short and J 0 bases short, with 4 bases between. The CDR3 contains 13 residues. The CDR3 is CATSRQMNTEAFF. CDR3 DNA sequence: TGTGCCACCAGCAGACAGATGAACACTGAAGCTTTCTTT.

The chain employs TRBV7-2 and TRBJ1-1; D unclear. V shed 3 bases and J shed 5 bases, with 7 bases lying between them. The length of the CDR3 is 12 residues. Per the germline V gene, CDR1 is SGHTA and CDR2 is FQGNSA. Here the CDR3 DNA reads TGTGCCAGCAGCTTTAGGGTAACTGAAGCTTTCTTT. Its translation: CASSFRVTEAFF.

The genes are TRBV5-1 and TRBJ1-5; D is unclear. This CDR3 comprises 15 residues. The V end lost 0 bases, the J end lost 6 bases, and 13 bases lay between the germline ends. Germline V gene sequence: CDR1 SGHRS, CDR2 YFSETQ. The CDR3 region is CASSLVGSAGQPQHF. CDR3 bases: TGCGCCAGCAGCTTGGTGGGGAGCGCCGGTCAGCCCCAGCATTTT. The entire variable domain, with the rest obtained from reference TRBV5-1 and TRBJ1-5, is as follows: KAGVTQTPRYLIKTRGQQVTLSCSPISGHRSVSWYQQTPGQGLQFLFEYFSETQRNKGNFPGRFSGRQFSNSRSEMNVSTLELGDSALYLCASSLVGSAGQPQHFGDGTRLSIL.

This clone showed up just once. The chain has TRBV5-1 and TRBJ1-1; 8 positions agree with TRBD1. The V gene end was trimmed by 4 bases and the J gene end by 2 bases; junction bases not matched to a gene: 7. Germline V lookup: CDR1 SGHRS, CDR2 YFSETQ. The CDR3 has 15 amino acids. This CDR3 reads CASSGRQGINTEAFF. As DNA, the CDR3 is TGCGCCAGCAGCGGACGACAGGGGATAAACACTGAAGCTTTCTTT. Based on the CDR3 plus reference TRBV5-1 and TRBJ1-1, the full variable domain is KAGVTQTPRYLIKTRGQQVTLSCSPISGHRSVSWYQQTPGQGLQFLFEYFSETQRNKGNFPGRFSGRQFSNSRSEMNVSTLELGDSALYLCASSGRQGINTEAFFGQGTRLTVV.

This sequence joins TRBV29-1 and TRBJ1-2; 10 bases match TRBD1. The V segment lost 6 bases and the J segment 6 bases; nucleotides outside the gene matches: 4. Looked up from germline, CDR1 is SQVTM and CDR2 is ANQGSEA. This CDR3 has 12 amino acids. CDR3 region: CSVRQGADGYTF. The CDR3 DNA follows: TGCAGCGTCCGACAGGGGGCAGATGGCTACACCTTC.